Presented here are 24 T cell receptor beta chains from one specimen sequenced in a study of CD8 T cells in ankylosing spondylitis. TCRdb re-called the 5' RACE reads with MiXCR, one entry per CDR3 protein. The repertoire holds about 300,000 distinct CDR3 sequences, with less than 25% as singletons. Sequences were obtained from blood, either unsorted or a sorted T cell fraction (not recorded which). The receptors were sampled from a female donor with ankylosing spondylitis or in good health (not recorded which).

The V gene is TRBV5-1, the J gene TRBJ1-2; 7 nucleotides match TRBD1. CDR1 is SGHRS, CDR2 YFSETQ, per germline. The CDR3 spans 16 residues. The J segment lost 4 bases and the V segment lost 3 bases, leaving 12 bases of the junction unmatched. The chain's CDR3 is CASSSIQGGTSYGYTF. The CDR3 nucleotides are TGCGCCAGCAGCTCCATCCAGGGGGGGACCTCCTATGGCTACACCTTC.

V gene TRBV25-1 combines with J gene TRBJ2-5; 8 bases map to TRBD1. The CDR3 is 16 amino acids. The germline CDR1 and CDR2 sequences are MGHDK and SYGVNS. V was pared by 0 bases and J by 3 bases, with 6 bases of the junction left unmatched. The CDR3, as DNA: TGTGCCAGCAGTGAATATGGAAGGACAGGGAAAGAGACCCAGTACTTC. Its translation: CASSEYGRTGKETQYF.

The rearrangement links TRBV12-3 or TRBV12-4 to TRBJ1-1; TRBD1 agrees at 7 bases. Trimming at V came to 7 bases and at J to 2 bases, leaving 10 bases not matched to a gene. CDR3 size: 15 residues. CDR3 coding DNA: TGTGCCAGCACCCTTCACGGGACAGCTAACACTGAAGCTTTCTTT. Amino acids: CASTLHGTANTEAFF.

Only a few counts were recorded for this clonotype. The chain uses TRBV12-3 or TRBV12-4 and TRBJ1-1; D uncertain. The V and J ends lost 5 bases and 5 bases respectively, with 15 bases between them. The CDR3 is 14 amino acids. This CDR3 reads CASSKRQTWTEAFF. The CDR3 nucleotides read TGTGCCAGCAGTAAACGACAAACGTGGACTGAAGCTTTCTTT.

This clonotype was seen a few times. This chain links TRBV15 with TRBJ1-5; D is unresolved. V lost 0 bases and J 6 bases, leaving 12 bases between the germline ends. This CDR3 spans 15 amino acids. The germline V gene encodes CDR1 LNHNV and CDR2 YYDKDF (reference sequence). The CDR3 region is CATSRDSHSGQPQHF. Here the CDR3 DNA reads TGTGCCACCAGCAGAGATTCCCACAGCGGTCAGCCCCAGCATTTT.

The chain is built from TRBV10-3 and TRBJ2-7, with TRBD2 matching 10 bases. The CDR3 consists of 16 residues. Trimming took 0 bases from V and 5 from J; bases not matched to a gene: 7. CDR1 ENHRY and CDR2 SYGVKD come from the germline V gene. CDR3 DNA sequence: TGTGCCATCAGTGAGTCCAGAGCGGGAGGGCCTAACGAGCAGTACTTC. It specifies CAISESRAGGPNEQYF.

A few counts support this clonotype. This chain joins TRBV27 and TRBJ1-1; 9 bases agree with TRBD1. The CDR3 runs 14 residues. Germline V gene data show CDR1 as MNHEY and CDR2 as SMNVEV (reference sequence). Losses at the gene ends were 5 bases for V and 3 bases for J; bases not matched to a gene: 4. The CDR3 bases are TGTGCCAGCAGTCCCCGGGACAGGGACACTGAAGCTTTCTTT. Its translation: CASSPRDRDTEAFF.

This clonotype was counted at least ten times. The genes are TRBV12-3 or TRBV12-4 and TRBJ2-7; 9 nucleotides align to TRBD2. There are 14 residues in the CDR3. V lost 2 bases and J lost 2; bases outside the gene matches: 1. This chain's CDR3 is CASSLRTSAYEQYF. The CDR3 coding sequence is TGTGCCAGCAGTTTAAGGACTAGCGCCTACGAGCAGTACTTC.

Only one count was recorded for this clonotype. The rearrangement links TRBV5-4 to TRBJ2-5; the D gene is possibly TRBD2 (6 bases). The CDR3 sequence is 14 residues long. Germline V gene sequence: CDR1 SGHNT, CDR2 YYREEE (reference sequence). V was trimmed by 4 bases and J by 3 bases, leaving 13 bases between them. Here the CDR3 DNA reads TGTGCCAGCAGCCCGGAGGGGTCCAAAGAGACCCAGTACTTC. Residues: CASSPEGSKETQYF.

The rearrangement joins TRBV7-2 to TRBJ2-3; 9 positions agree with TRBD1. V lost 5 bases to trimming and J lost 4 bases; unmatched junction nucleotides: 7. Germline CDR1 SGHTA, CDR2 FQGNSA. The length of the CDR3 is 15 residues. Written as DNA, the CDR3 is TGTGCCAGCAGCCGGGGGGACAGGGAATCAGATACGCAGTATTTT. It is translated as CASSRGDRESDTQYF.

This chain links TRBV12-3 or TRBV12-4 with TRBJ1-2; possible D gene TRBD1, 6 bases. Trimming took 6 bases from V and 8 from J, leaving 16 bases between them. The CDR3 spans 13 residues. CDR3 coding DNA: TGTGCCAGCAGGCGCTCAAGGGGGGGCGGCTACACCTTC. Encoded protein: CASRRSRGGGYTF.

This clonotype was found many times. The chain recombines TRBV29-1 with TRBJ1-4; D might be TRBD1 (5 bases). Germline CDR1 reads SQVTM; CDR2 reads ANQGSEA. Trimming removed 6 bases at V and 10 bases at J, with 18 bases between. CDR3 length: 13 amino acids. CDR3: CSVERGSRGKLFF. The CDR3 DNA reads TGCAGCGTCGAGAGAGGGAGTAGGGGAAAACTGTTTTTT. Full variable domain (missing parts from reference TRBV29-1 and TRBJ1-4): SAVISQKPSRDICQRGTSLTIQCQVDSQVTMMFWYRQQPGQSLTLIATANQGSEATYESGFVIDKFPISRPNLTFSTLTVSNMSPEDSSIYLCSVERGSRGKLFFGSGTQLSVL.

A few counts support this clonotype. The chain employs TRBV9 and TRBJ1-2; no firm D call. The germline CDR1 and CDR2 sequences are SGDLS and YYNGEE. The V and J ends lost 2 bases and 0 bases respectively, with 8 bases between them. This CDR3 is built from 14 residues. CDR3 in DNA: TGTGCCAGCAGCGTGGATGGAGCTAACTATGGCTACACCTTC. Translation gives CASSVDGANYGYTF.

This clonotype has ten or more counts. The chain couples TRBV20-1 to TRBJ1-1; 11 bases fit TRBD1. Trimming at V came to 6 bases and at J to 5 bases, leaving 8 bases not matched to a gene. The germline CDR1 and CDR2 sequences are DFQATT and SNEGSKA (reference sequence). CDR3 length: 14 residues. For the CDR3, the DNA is TGCAGTGCCGATCGGACAGGGGGCCGTACTGAAGCTTTCTTT. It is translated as CSADRTGGRTEAFF.

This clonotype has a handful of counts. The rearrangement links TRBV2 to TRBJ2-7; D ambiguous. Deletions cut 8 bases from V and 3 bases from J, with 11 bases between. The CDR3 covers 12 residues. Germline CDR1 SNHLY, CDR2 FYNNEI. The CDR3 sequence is CASGSTGYEQYF. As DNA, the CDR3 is TGTGCCAGCGGGTCAACTGGCTACGAGCAGTACTTC.

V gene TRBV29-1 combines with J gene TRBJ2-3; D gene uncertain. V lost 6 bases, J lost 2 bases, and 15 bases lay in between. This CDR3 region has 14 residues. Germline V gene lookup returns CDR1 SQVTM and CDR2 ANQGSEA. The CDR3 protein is CSVLQPFTTDTQYF. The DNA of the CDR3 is TGCAGCGTCCTACAGCCTTTTACCACAGATACGCAGTATTTT.

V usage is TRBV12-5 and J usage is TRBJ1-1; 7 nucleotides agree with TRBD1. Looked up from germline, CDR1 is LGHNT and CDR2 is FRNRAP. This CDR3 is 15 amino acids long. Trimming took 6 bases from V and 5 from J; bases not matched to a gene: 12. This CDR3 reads CASGYAPTGWTEAFF. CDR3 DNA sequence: TGTGCTAGTGGCTACGCCCCGACAGGGTGGACTGAAGCTTTCTTT.

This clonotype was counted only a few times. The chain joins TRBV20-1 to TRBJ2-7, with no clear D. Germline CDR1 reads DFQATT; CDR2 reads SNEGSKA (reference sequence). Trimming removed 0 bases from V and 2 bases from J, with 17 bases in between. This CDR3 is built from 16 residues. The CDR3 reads CSARDRPIITTYEQYF. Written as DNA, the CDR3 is TGCAGTGCTAGAGATAGGCCAATTATAACCACCTACGAGCAGTACTTC.

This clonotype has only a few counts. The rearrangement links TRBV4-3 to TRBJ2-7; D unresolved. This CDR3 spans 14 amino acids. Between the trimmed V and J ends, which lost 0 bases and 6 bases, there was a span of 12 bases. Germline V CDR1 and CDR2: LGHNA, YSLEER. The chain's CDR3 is CASSQEGTHSEQYF. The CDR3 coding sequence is TGCGCCAGCAGCCAAGAAGGCACCCATTCCGAGCAGTACTTC.

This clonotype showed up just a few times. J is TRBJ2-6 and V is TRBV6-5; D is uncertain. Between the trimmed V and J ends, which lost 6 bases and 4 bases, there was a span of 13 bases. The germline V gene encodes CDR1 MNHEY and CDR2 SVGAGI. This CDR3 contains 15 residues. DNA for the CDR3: TGTGCCAGCAGCTATATAAACTACGGGGCCAACGTCCTGACTTTC. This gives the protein CASSYINYGANVLTF.

The DNA of the CDR3 is TGTGCCAGCTCACCCCGCGCGGGGTCGCCCAATCAGCCCCAGCATTTT. This codes for CASSPRAGSPNQPQHF. The V and J genes are TRBV18 and TRBJ1-5; no clear D gene. V was clipped by 3 bases and J by 3 bases, with 15 bases between them. This CDR3 is built from 16 residues. CDR1 and CDR2 from the germline V gene are KGHSH and LQKENI.

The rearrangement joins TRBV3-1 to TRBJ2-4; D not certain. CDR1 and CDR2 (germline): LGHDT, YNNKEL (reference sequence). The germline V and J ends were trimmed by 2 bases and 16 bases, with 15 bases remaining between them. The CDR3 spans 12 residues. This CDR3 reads CASSQTGVLLYF. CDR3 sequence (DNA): TGTGCCAGCAGCCAAACTGGGGTCCTTCTATACTTC.

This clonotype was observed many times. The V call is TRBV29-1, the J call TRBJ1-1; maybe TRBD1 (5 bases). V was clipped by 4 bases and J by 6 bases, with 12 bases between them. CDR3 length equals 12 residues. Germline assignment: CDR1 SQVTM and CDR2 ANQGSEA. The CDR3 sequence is CSVAGLGAEAFF. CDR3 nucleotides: TGCAGCGTTGCAGGGCTGGGTGCTGAAGCTTTCTTT.

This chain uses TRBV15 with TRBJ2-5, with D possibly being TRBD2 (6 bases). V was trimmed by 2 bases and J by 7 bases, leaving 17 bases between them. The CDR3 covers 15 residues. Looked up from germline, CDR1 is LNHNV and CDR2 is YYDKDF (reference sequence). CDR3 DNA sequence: TGTGCCACCAGCAGACCCGACAGTGGGGGGTGGACCCAGTACTTC. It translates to CATSRPDSGGWTQYF.